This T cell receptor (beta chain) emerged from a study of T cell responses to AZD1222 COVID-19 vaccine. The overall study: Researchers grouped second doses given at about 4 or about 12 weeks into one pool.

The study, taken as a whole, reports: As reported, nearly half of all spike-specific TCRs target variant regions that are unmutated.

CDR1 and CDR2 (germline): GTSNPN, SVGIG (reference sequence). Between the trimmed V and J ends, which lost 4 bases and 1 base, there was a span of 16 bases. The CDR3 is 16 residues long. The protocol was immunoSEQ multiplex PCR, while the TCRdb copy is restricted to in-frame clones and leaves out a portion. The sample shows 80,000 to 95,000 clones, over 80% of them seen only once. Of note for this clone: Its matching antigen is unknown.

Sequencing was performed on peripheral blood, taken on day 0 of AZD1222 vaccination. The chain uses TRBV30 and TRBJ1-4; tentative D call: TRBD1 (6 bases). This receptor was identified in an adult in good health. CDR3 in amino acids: CAWTRTGYRTNEKLFF. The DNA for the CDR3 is TGTGCCTGGACCCGAACAGGGTACAGAACTAATGAAAAACTGTTTTTT.